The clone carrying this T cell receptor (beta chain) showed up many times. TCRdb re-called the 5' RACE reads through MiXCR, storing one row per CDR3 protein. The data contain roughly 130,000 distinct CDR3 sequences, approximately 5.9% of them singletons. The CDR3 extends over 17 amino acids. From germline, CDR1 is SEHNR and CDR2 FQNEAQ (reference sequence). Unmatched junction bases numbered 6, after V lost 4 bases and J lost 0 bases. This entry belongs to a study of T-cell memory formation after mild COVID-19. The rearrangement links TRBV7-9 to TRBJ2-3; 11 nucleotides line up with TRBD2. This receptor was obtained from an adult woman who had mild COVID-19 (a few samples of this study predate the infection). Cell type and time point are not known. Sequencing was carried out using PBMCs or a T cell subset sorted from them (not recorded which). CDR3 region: CASSSLAGGLSTDTQYF. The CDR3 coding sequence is TGTGCCAGCAGCTCCCTAGCGGGGGGCCTAAGCACAGATACGCAGTATTTT.